The next 9 T cell receptor beta chains were all read from a single sample in a study of shared clonotypes between healthy human individuals. Naive CD8 cells comprised CD45RO-negative, CCR7-positively selected cells, excluding terminally differentiated effector memory CD45RA+ cells. This table comes from immunoSEQ multiplex PCR, and its TCRdb copy is limited to in-frame clones, with some not included. This table has about 2.2 million clones, around 95% appearing once. The source material was naive CD8+ T cells from PBMCs. These receptors were collected from a young man in good health. Some clones in this sample may be carry-over from other donors' samples.

A word on this clone: Other DNA sequences from this sample encode an identical CDR3 as well. The chain joins TRBV13 to TRBJ2-2, with 11 nucleotides matching TRBD2. Looked up from germline, CDR1 is PRHDT and CDR2 is FYEKMQ (reference sequence). The V segment lost 5 bases and the J segment 1 base; nucleotides outside the gene matches: 3. There are 16 residues in the CDR3. The CDR3 sequence: CASSLGLAGNTGELFF. DNA of the CDR3: TGTGCCAGCAGCCTCGGACTAGCGGGGAACACCGGGGAGCTGTTTTTT.

Concerning this clone itself: The junction departs from germline at one end; a sequencing error may be responsible. The chain employs TRBV2 and TRBJ2-7; a weak D match, TRBD1 (5 bases). CDR1 is SNHLY and CDR2 is FYNNEI in the germline V gene. The CDR3 is 15 amino acids. CDR3: CASSEGVVPAYEQYF. CDR3 nucleotide sequence: TGTGCCAGCAGCGAAGGGGTGGTGCCTGCCTACGAGCAGTACTTC.

The chain joins TRBV19 to TRBJ2-7; D is tentatively TRBD1 or TRBD2 (5 bases each). The V and J ends lost 1 base and 6 bases respectively, with 10 bases between them. The CDR3 length is 13 residues. Germline V gene sequence: CDR1 LNHDA, CDR2 SQIVND (reference sequence). In nucleotides, the CDR3 is TGTGCCAGTAGTATAGGGGGGAGCTTCGAGCAGTACTTC. It translates to CASSIGGSFEQYF.

In regard to this clone: Distinct nucleotide sequences in the sample also encode this CDR3. V gene TRBV28 combines with J gene TRBJ2-1; D remains ambiguous. Germline V gives CDR1 MDHEN, CDR2 SYDVKM. The CDR3 consists of 11 residues. V shed 1 base and J shed 7 bases, with 2 bases lying between them. For the CDR3, the DNA is TGTGCCAGCAGTTTATTAAATGAGCAGTTCTTC. Its protein is CASSLLNEQFF.

This clone was picked up one time. The chain combines TRBV11-2 with TRBJ2-5; tentatively, D is TRBD1 (5 bases). The J call is in doubt because the DNA end fits TRBJ2-7 better. Per germline, CDR1 SGHAT and CDR2 FQNNGV. The CDR3 runs to 12 residues. The CDR3 DNA is TGTGCCAGCAGCTTAGCCAGGGACGAGCAGTACTTC. Its translation is CASSLARDEQYF.

The J gene is TRBJ2-2, the V gene TRBV13; TRBD2 matches 7 bases. CDR1 is PRHDT, CDR2 FYEKMQ, per germline (reference sequence). With 0 bases clipped from V and 5 bases from J, the junction kept 6 bases outside the gene matches. The CDR3 length is 16 residues. This CDR3 is CASSLGSEGGTGELFF. As DNA, the CDR3 is TGTGCCAGCAGCTTAGGGTCCGAGGGAGGGACCGGGGAGCTGTTTTTT.

The chain carries TRBV28 and TRBJ2-1; tentatively, D is TRBD1 (6 bases). CDR1 MDHEN and CDR2 SYDVKM come from the germline V gene. The V and J ends lost 8 bases and 2 bases respectively, with 13 bases between them. This CDR3 is built from 14 residues. This CDR3 is CASGQIDAYNEQFF. The CDR3 nucleotides read TGTGCCAGCGGACAGATAGATGCCTACAATGAGCAGTTCTTC. The full variable domain, in which reference TRBV28 and TRBJ2-1 provide the parts outside the CDR3, is DVKVTQSSRYLVKRTGEKVFLECVQDMDHENMFWYRQDPGLGLRLIYFSYDVKMKEKGDIPEGYSVSREKKERFSLILESASTNQTSMYLCASGQIDAYNEQFFGPGTRLTVL.

The chain recombines TRBV7-9 with TRBJ2-3, with D unclear. Germline loops: CDR1 SEHNR, CDR2 FQNEAQ (reference sequence). Between the trimmed V and J ends, which lost 1 base and 9 bases, there was a span of 14 bases. The CDR3 runs 14 residues. CDR3 in DNA: TGTGCCAGCAGCTTAGGGGTCGCAGTGGAGACGCAGTATTTT. Amino acid sequence: CASSLGVAVETQYF.

On this clone itself: This sample also contains other DNA sequences that code for the same CDR3. The gene calls are TRBV27 and TRBJ2-3, with a tentative D call TRBD1 (7 bases). This CDR3 is built from 14 residues. V lost 3 bases and J lost 4, with 11 bases in between. CDR1 and CDR2 from the germline V gene are MNHEY and SMNVEV (reference sequence). For the CDR3, the DNA is TGTGCCAGCAGTTTCGGCAGGGGGGCAGATACGCAGTATTTT. It translates to CASSFGRGADTQYF.